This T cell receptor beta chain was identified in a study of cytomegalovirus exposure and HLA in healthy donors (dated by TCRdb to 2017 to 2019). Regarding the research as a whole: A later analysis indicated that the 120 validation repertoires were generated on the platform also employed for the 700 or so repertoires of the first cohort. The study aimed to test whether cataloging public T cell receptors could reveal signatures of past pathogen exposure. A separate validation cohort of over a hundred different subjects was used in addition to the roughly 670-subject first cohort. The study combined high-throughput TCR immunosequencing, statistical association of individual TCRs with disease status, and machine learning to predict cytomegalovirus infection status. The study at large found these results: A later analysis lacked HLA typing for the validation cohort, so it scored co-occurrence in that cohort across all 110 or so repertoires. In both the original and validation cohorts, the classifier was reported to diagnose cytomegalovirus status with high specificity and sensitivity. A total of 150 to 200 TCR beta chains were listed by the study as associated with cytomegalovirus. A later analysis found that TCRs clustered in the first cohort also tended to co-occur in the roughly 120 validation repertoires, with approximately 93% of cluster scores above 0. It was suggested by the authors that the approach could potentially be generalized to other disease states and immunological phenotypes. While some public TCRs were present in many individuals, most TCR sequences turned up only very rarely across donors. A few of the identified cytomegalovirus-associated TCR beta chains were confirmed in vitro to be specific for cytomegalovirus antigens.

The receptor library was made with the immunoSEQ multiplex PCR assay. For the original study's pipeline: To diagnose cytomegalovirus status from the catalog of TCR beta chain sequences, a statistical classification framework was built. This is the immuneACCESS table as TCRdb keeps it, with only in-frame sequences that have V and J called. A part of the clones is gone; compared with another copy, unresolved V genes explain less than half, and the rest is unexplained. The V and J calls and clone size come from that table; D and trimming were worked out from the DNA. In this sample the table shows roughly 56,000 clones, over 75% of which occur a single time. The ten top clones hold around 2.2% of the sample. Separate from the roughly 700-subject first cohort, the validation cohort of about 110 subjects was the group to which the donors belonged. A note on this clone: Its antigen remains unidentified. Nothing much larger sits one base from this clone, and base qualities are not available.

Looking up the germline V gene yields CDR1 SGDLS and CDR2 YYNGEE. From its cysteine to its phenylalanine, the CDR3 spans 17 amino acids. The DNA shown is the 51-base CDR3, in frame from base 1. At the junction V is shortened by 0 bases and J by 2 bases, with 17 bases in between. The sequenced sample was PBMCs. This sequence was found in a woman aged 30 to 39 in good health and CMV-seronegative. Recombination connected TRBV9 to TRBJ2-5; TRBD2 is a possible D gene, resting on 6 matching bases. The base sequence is TGTGCCAGCAGCGTAGGGGTTGGGGGGACTTTACAAGAGACCCAGTACTTC. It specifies CASSVGVGGTLQETQYF.